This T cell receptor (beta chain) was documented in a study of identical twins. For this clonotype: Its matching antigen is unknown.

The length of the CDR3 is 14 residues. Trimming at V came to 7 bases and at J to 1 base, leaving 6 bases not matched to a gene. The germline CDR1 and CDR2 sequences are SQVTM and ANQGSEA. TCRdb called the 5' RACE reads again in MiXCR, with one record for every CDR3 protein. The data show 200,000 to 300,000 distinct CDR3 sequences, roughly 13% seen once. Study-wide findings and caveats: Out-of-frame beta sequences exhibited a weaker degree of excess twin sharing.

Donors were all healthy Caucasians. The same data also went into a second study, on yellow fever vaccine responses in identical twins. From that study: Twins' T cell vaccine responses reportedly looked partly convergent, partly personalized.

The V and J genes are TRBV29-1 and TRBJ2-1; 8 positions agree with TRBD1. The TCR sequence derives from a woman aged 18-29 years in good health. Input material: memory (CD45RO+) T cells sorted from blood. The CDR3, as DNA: TGCAGCGATAGCACAGGGGGGTCCTACAATGAGCAGTTCTTC. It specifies CSDSTGGSYNEQFF.